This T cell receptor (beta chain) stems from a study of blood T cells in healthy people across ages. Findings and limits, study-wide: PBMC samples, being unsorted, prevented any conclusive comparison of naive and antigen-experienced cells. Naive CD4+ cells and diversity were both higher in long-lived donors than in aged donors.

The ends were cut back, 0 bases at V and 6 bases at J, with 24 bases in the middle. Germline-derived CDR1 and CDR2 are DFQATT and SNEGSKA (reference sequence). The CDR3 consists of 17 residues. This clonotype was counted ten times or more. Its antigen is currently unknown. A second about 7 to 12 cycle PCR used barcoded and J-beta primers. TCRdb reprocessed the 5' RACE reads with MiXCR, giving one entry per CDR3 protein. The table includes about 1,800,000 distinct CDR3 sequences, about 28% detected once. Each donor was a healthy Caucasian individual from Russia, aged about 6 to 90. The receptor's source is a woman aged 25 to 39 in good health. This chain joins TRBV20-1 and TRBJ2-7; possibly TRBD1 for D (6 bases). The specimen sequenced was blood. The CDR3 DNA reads TGCAGTGCTAGAGATGGTACCAGGGGCGGCTTGGGTGGCGAGCAGTACTTC. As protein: CSARDGTRGGLGGEQYF.